This TCR beta chain appears in the sequencing data of a study of neoadjuvant anti-PD-1 for oral cavity cancer. For the study at large: Patients without progression received a fourth nivolumab dose around day 43, then surgical resection on days 50-56. Findings and limits, study-wide: Only a few patients per response group were TCR-analyzed; validation needed.

V was pared by 7 bases and J by 9 bases, with 19 bases between. This CDR3 is built from 14 residues. Germline loops: CDR1 MNHEY, CDR2 SMNVEV (reference sequence). The time point was: after neoadjuvant nivolumab, at surgical resection. Produced via immunoSEQ multiplex PCR; TCRdb's table is partial and in-frame only. The data show approximately 15,000 clones, with 36% seen just once and 35% to 50% held by the top ten. Comment on this clone: Its antigen remains unknown.

The rearrangement uses TRBV27 and TRBJ2-1; D call uncertain. Sequenced material: tumor tissue, taken after nivolumab (anti-PD-1) treatment. The receptor comes from a person between 40 and 79 years old with oral cavity squamous cell carcinoma. CDR3 protein: CASNMGGVYFEQFF. DNA for the CDR3: TGTGCCAGCAACATGGGTGGGGTTTATTTTGAGCAGTTCTTC.